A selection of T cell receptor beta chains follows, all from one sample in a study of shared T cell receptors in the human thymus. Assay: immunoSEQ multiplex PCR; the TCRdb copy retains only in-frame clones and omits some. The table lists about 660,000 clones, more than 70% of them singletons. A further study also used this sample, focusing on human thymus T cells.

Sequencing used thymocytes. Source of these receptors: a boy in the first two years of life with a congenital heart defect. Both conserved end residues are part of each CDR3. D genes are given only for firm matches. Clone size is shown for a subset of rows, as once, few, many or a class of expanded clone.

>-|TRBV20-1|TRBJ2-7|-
CSAGGADEQYF
TGCAGTGCTGGGGGGGCCGATGAGCAGTACTTC
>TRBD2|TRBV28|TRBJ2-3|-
CASSSGLAGLADTQYF
TGTGCCAGCAGTTCCGGACTAGCGGGGTTGGCAGATACGCAGTATTTT
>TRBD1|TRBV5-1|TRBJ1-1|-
CASSLRQGQGGTEAFF
TGCGCCAGCAGCTTAAGACAAGGACAGGGAGGAACTGAAGCTTTCTTT
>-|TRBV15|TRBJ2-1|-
CATSARGILHEQFF
TGTGCCACCAGCGCCCGGGGAATCCTCCATGAGCAGTTCTTC
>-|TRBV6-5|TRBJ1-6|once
CASSPTVWNSPLHF
TGTGCCAGCAGCCCGACAGTCTGGAATTCACCCCTCCACTTT
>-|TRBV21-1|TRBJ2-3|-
CASSASAPLTDTQYF
TGTGCCAGCAGCGCTAGCGCACCCTTAACAGATACGCAGTATTTT
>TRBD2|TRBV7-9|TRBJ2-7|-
CASSLADSGGYEQYF
TGTGCCAGCAGCTTAGCGGATAGCGGGGGCTACGAGCAGTACTTC
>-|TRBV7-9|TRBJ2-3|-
CASKHGVSTDTQYF
TGTGCCAGCAAACACGGAGTTAGCACAGATACGCAGTATTTT
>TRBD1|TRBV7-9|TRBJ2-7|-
CASSTRGLRTGVDYEQYF
TGTGCCAGCAGCACCCGCGGGTTGAGGACAGGGGTAGATTACGAGCAGTACTTC
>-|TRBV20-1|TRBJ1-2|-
CSPYYGYTF
TGCAGTCCTTACTATGGCTACACCTTC
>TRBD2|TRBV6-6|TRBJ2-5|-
CASSPLKESGMETQYF
TGTGCCAGCAGTCCTCTTAAGGAAAGCGGGATGGAGACCCAGTACTTC
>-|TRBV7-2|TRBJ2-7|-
CASSPNKGGPYEQYF
TGTGCCAGCAGCCCTAACAAGGGGGGGCCCTACGAGCAGTACTTC
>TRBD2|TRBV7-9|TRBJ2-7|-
CASSFPASGVSYEQYF
TGTGCCAGCAGCTTCCCGGCTAGCGGGGTTTCCTACGAGCAGTACTTC
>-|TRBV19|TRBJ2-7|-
CASSIVANYEQYF
TGTGCCAGTAGTATAGTGGCCAACTACGAGCAGTACTTC
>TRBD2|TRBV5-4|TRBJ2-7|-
CASSVTSGSSYEQYF
TGTGCCAGCAGCGTGACTAGCGGGAGCTCCTACGAGCAGTACTTC
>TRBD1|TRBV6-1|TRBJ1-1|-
CASSDRQGLEAFF
TGTGCCAGCAGTGACCGACAGGGCTTGGAGGCTTTCTTT
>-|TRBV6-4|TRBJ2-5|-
CASSDRQGETQYF
TGTGCCAGCAGTGATCGTCAGGGGGAGACCCAGTACTTC
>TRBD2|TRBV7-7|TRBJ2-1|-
CASSATSGHYNEQFF
TGTGCCAGCAGCGCTACTAGCGGGCACTACAATGAGCAGTTCTTC
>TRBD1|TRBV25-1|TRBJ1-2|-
CASKGQGYGYTF
TGTGCCAGCAAGGGACAGGGATATGGCTACACCTTC
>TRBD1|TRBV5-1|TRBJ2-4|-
CASRLGTEENIQYF
TGCGCCAGCAGGCTGGGGACAGAAGAAAACATTCAGTACTTC
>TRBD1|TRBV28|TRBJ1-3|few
CASSQDRGVSSGNTIYF
TGTGCCAGCAGCCAGGACAGGGGAGTGAGCTCTGGAAACACCATATATTTT
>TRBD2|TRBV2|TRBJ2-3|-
CAGSGRVPDTQYF
TGTGCCGGTAGCGGGAGGGTCCCGGATACGCAGTATTTT
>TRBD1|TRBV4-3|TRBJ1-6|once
CASSQDVQDRLSPLHF
TGCGCCAGCAGCCAAGATGTCCAGGACAGGCTGTCACCCCTCCACTTT
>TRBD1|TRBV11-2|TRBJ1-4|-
CASTEGQLLGHDEKLFF
TGTGCCAGCACCGAGGGACAGCTCCTTGGGCACGATGAAAAACTGTTTTTT
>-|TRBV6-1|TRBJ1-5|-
CASVTGWNQPQHF
TGTGCCAGCGTTACGGGGTGGAATCAGCCCCAGCATTTT
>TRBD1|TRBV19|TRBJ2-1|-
CASPSDRALHNEQFF
TGTGCCAGTCCCTCCGACAGGGCTCTTCACAATGAGCAGTTCTTC
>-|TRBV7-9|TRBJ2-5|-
CASSLIRPGARETQYF
TGTGCCAGCAGCCTAATAAGGCCAGGGGCACGGGAGACCCAGTACTTC
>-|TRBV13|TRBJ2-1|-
CASSLEGRAGGQFF
TGTGCCAGCAGCTTAGAAGGACGGGCCGGGGGGCAGTTCTTC